One sample yielded the 15 T cell receptor beta chains listed below, sequenced in a study of T cell clonality in common variable immunodeficiency. Profiling relied on immunoSEQ multiplex PCR, and the TCRdb table lists in-frame clones only, not all of them. The sample presents about 37,000 clones, none singletons. Sequenced sample: peripheral blood mononuclear cells. The origin of the receptors is a person between 18 and 70 years old in good health.

This clone showed up many times. Read sequence stops 3 residues before the CDR3 end, and the germline J gene provides the missing end. This chain uses TRBV5-1 with TRBJ1-1; 9 nucleotides line up with TRBD1. V lost 4 bases, J lost 1 base, and 5 bases stayed unmatched. Germline CDR1 is SGHRS and CDR2 is YFSETQ. The CDR3 totals 15 residues. The CDR3 loop is CASSPLGQGNTEAFF. The part of the CDR3 DNA that was read is TGCGCCAGCAGCCCACTGGGACAGGGGAACACTGAA.

The table lists this clone with many counts. The read comes to an end 3 residues before the CDR3 does, leaving the germline J gene to fill in the end. The V gene is TRBV7-2, the J gene TRBJ1-1; D may be TRBD1 (5 bases). This CDR3 comprises 14 residues. Germline V gene lookup returns CDR1 SGHTA and CDR2 FQGNSA. Trimming took off 4 bases at V and 7 bases at J, with 16 bases between the two ends. The CDR3 bases that were read are TGTGCCAGCAGCTCGACGGGGGGTCGCCTTGAA. Protein product: CASSSTGGRLE. The whole CDR3 region reads CASSSTGGRLEAFF.

This clone has at least ten counts. Read sequence stops 3 residues before the CDR3 end, and the germline J gene provides the missing end. V is TRBV11-2 and J is TRBJ2-7; 7 bases are shared with TRBD1. CDR1 is SGHAT, CDR2 FQNNGV, per germline. The CDR3 length is 14 residues. The junction had 4 bases not matched to a gene; V was cut back by 5 bases and J by 0 bases. The DNA read from the CDR3 is TGTGCCAGCAGCGAGACAGGGAACTCCTACGAG. This sequence encodes CASSETGNSYE. The complete CDR3 reads CASSETGNSYEQYF. Looking up the rest from reference TRBV11-2 and TRBJ2-7 gives the full variable domain: EAGVAQSPRYKIIEKRQSVAFWCNPISGHATLYWYQQILGQGPKLLIQFQNNGVVDDSQLPKDRFSAERLKGVDSTLKIQPAKLEDSAVYLCASSETGNSYEQYFGPGTRLTVT.

This clone was seen repeatedly, ten times or more. The read gets to within 3 residues of the CDR3 end, and the germline J gene fills in the rest. This chain uses TRBV7-9 with TRBJ2-5; the match to TRBD1 covers 9 bases. This CDR3 region has 14 residues. The germline gives CDR1 SEHNR, CDR2 FQNEAQ (reference sequence). After removal of 4 bases from V and 3 bases from J, the junction contained 3 bases not matched to a gene. The DNA read from the CDR3 is TGTGCCAGCAGCTCGCGGGACAGGGAAGAGACC. As protein: CASSSRDREET. Given in full, the CDR3 is CASSSRDREETQYF.

This clone was observed many times. The CDR3 is cut off 3 residues early in the read; its end comes from the germline J gene. The chain combines TRBV4-2 with TRBJ1-2; 8 positions agree with TRBD1. Trimming cost V 2 bases and J 4 bases; bases outside gene matches: 6. The CDR3 runs 15 residues. Looked up from germline, CDR1 is LGHNA and CDR2 is YNFKEQ. The CDR3 region is CASSQPGQDLYGYTF. CDR3 DNA, as far as it was read: TGTGCCAGCAGCCAACCGGGACAGGACCTCTATGGC.

This clone was counted many times. From the germline J gene comes the end of the CDR3, since the read stops 3 residues before it. This chain joins TRBV20-1 and TRBJ2-3, with 11 bases matching TRBD2. V gave up 6 bases and J gave up 6 bases; unmatched junction bases: 11. Germline V CDR1 and CDR2: DFQATT, SNEGSKA (reference sequence). The CDR3 consists of 15 residues. CDR3 loop: CSATVGTSGGDTQYF. The DNA read from the CDR3 is TGCAGTGCAACAGTAGGGACTAGCGGCGGGGATACG.

This clone was seen at least ten times. Coverage ceases 3 residues before the CDR3 finishes, and the germline J gene fills in the end. This chain uses TRBV4-2 with TRBJ2-3; the match to TRBD2 covers 10 bases. Germline trimming cut 4 bases from V and 8 bases from J; bases unmatched to any gene: 21. The CDR3 has 19 amino acids. The V gene's germline CDR1 is LGHNA and CDR2 YNFKEQ. Incomplete CDR3 DNA: TGTGCCAGCAGCCTCCTAGCGGGAGTTAATGTCGGGTTTGCAGGTACG. Its translation: CASSLLAGVNVGFAGT. The CDR3 as a whole reads CASSLLAGVNVGFAGTQYF.

This clone was counted at least ten times. The CDR3 end is not reached by the read, which stops 3 residues before it; the germline J gene fills it in. This sequence joins TRBV20-1 and TRBJ2-5; a weak D match, TRBD1 (5 bases). This CDR3 comprises 14 residues. Germline V CDR1 and CDR2: DFQATT, SNEGSKA (reference sequence). V was shortened by 4 bases and J by 6 bases, with 18 bases between the two germline ends. The CDR3 is CSAKRTGSGQTQYF. Incomplete CDR3 DNA: TGCAGTGCTAAGCGAACAGGATCAGGTCAGACC.

For this clone: Coverage ceases 3 residues before the CDR3 finishes, and the germline J gene fills in the end. The chain is built from TRBV5-1 and TRBJ2-1; TRBD2 is a possible D gene (5 bases). CDR1 and CDR2 from the germline V gene are SGHRS and YFSETQ. V lost 0 bases to trimming and J lost 5 bases, with 12 bases between them. The CDR3 consists of 15 residues. The CDR3 sequence is CASSLDPSRNNEQFF. CDR3 DNA, as far as it was read: TGCGCCAGCAGCTTGGATCCTAGCAGAAACAATGAG.

This clone was recorded many times. The CDR3 extends 3 residues past the end of the read, so its final part is completed from the germline J gene. The V call is TRBV7-6, the J call TRBJ1-1, with 7 bases aligning to TRBD1. This CDR3 comprises 16 residues. V lost 5 bases and J lost 6; bases outside the gene matches: 15. CDR1 SGHVS and CDR2 FNYEAQ come from the germline V gene. CDR3 loop: CASSNRQGGRSSEAFF. CDR3 bases read: TGTGCCAGCAGCAACCGACAGGGAGGCAGAAGTTCTGAA.

This clone was observed at least ten times. The observed sequence ends 3 residues before the CDR3 terminus, with the missing tail filled in from the germline J gene. The chain recombines TRBV30 with TRBJ1-1; D is unresolved. Germline V gives CDR1 GTSNPN, CDR2 SVGIG (reference sequence). Trimming took 2 bases from V and 1 from J, leaving 5 bases between them. The CDR3 contains 12 residues. The covered CDR3 bases are TGTGCCTGGAGTTGGCAGAACACTGAA. Protein: CAWSWQNTE. In full, the CDR3 reads CAWSWQNTEAFF.

The sample holds many counts of this clone. Read sequence stops 3 residues before the CDR3 end, and the germline J gene provides the missing end. V is TRBV4-2 and J is TRBJ1-4; no reliable D call. This CDR3 has 18 residues. Germline V CDR1 and CDR2: LGHNA, YNFKEQ. The CDR3 loop is CASSQEEAVSSYNSPLFF. CDR3 bases read: TGTGCCAGCAGCCAAGAAGAAGCTGTGAGCTCCTATAATTCACCA.

Ten or more counts support this clone. The missing CDR3 end, 3 residues past where the read stops, is filled in from the germline J gene. The genes are TRBV4-1 and TRBJ2-1; 7 nucleotides line up with TRBD1. The V gene end was trimmed by 1 base and the J gene end by 2 bases; junction bases not matched to a gene: 5. The CDR3 runs 16 residues. The germline gives CDR1 MGHRA, CDR2 YSYEKL. CDR3 DNA, as far as it was read: TGCGCCAGCAGCCAAGTGACAGGGATAGCCTACAATGAG. It is translated as CASSQVTGIAYNE. The whole CDR3 protein is CASSQVTGIAYNEQFF.

This clone has a count of ten or more. The sequenced fragment ends 3 residues before the CDR3 boundary, so the rest is inferred from the germline J gene. The rearrangement joins TRBV5-1 to TRBJ2-7; 8 bases are a match to TRBD2. Germline trimming cut 2 bases from V and 1 base from J; bases unmatched to any gene: 5. Germline V gene data show CDR1 as SGHRS and CDR2 as YFSETQ. CDR3 length: 15 residues. Here the CDR3 reads CASSFNGGDSYEQYF. The DNA read from the CDR3 is TGCGCCAGCAGCTTTAACGGGGGGGATTCCTACGAG.

This clone has ten or more counts. The read falls 3 residues short of the CDR3 end, and the missing part is taken from the germline J gene. The J gene is TRBJ2-1, the V gene TRBV5-1, with TRBD2 identical over 14 bases. The J segment lost 3 bases and the V segment lost 2 bases, leaving 7 bases of the junction unmatched. The germline V gene has CDR1 SGHRS and CDR2 YFSETQ. The CDR3 spans 18 residues. CDR3 sequence: CASSLSGLAGAGYNEQFF. The CDR3 DNA, read in part, is TGCGCCAGCAGCTTATCGGGACTAGCGGGAGCGGGCTACAATGAG.